The present entry profiles one T cell receptor beta chain with its context. Researchers tagged individual cDNA molecules with unique molecular identifiers. TCRdb fed the 5' RACE reads into MiXCR, producing one record per CDR3 protein. The table includes approximately 50,000 distinct CDR3 sequences, about a tenth detected once. This sample is drawn from a study of early T cells in non-severe SARS-CoV-2 infection. CDR1 is SEHNR and CDR2 is FQNEAQ in the germline V gene (reference sequence). Trimming at V came to 3 bases and at J to 7 bases, leaving 7 bases not matched to a gene. The CDR3 runs 15 residues.

Sequenced input: whole blood. The V and J genes are TRBV7-9 and TRBJ2-1, with 9 bases identical to TRBD2. This sequence originates from an adult who was a healthcare worker with PCR-confirmed SARS-CoV-2 infection or an uninfected control (not recorded which). CDR3 nucleotides: TGTGCCAGCAGCTTTTCTAGCGGGACTTATAATGAGCAGTTCTTC. It encodes CASSFSSGTYNEQFF.